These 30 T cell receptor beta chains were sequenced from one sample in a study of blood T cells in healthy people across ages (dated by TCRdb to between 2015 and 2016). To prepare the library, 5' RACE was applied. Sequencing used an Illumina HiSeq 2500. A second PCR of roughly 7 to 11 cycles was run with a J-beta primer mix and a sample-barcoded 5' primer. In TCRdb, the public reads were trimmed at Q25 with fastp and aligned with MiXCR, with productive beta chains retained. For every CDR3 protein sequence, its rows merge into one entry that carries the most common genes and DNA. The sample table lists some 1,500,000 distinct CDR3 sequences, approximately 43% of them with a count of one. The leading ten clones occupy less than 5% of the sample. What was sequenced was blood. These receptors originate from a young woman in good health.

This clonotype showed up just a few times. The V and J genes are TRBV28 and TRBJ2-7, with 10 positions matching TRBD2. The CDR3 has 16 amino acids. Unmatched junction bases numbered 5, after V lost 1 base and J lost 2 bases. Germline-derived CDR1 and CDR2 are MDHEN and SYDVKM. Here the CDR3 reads CASSLLSGRATYEQYF. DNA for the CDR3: TGTGCCAGCAGTTTATTGAGCGGGAGGGCCACCTACGAGCAGTACTTC. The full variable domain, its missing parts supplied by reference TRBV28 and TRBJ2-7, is DVKVTQSSRYLVKRTGEKVFLECVQDMDHENMFWYRQDPGLGLRLIYFSYDVKMKEKGDIPEGYSVSREKKERFSLILESASTNQTSMYLCASSLLSGRATYEQYFGPGTRLTVT.

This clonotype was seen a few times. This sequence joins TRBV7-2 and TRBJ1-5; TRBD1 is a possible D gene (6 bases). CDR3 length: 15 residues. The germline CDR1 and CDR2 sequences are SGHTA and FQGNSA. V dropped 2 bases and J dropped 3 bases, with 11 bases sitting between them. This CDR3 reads CASSLNRVDNQPQHF. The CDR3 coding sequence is TGTGCCAGCAGCTTAAACAGGGTCGACAATCAGCCCCAGCATTTT.

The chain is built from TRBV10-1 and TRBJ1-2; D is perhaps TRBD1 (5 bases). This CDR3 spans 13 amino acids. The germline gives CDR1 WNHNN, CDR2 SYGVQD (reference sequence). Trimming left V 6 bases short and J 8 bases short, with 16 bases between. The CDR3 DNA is TGCGCCAGCAGCGCGGACACCCTAGGAGGCTACACCTTC. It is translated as CASSADTLGGYTF.

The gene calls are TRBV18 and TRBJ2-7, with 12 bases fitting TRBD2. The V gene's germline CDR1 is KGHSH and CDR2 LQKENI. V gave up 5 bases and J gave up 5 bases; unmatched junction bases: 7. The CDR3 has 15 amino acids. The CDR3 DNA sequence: TGTGCCAGCTCAACCCGGACTAGCGGGAATGACGAGCAGTACTTC. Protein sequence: CASSTRTSGNDEQYF.

DNA of the CDR3: TGTGCCACCACGTCTCCGGGGTTCACAGATACGCAGTATTTT. It encodes CATTSPGFTDTQYF. This chain connects TRBV27 to TRBJ2-3, with D perhaps TRBD2 (5 bases). V was cut by 10 bases and J by 2 bases, with 16 bases left in between. Germline V gene sequence: CDR1 MNHEY, CDR2 SMNVEV (reference sequence). The CDR3 loop spans 14 amino acids.

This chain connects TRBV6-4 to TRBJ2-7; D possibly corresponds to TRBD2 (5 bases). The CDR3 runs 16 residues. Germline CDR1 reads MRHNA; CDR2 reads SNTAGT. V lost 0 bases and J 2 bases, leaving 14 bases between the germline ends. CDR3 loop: CASSDSGAPKAYEQYF. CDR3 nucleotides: TGTGCCAGCAGTGACTCGGGAGCGCCGAAAGCCTACGAGCAGTACTTC.

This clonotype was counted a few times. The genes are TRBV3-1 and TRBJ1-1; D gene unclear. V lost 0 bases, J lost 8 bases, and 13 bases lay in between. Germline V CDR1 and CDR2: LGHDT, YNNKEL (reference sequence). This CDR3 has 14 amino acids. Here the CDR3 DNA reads TGTGCCAGCAGCCAAGATCAGTATGGCCGAGAAGCTTTCTTT. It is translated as CASSQDQYGREAFF.

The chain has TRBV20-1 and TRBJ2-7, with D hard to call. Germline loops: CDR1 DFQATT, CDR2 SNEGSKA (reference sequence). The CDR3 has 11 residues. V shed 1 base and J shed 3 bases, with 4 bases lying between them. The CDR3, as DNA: TGCAGTGCTAGAGTCCTCTACGAGCAGTACTTC. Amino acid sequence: CSARVLYEQYF.

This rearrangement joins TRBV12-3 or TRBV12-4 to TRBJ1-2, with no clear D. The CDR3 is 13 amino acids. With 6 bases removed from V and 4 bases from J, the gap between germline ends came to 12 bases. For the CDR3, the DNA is TGTGCCAGCAGCCCAGAGCCCTCCTATGGCTACACCTTC. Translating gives CASSPEPSYGYTF.

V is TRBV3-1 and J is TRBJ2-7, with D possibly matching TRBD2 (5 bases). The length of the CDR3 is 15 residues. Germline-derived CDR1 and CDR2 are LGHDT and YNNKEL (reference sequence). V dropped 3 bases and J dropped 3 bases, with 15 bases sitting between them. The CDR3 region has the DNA TGTGCCAGCAGCCATTGGACGGTAGGACTCTACGAGCAGTACTTC. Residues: CASSHWTVGLYEQYF.

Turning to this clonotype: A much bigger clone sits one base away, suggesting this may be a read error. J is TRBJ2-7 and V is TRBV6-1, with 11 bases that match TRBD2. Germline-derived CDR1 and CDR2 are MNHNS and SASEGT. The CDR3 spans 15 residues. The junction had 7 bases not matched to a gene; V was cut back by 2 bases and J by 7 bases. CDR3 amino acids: CASSELAGGYNEQYF. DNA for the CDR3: TGTGCCAGCAGTGAACTAGCGGGGGGCTACAATGAGCAGTACTTC.

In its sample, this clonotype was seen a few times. The CDR3 DNA follows: TGTGCCAGCAGCTTAATGCGGGAGGCCTACAATGAGCAGTTCTTC. This gives the protein CASSLMREAYNEQFF. This chain joins TRBV7-9 and TRBJ2-1; 8 nucleotides match TRBD2. CDR3 length: 15 amino acids. Germline CDR1 is SEHNR and CDR2 is FQNEAQ (reference sequence). V lost 2 bases and J lost 2; bases outside the gene matches: 2.

The chain's CDR3 is CSVEDRQVHDTQYF. The CDR3 coding sequence is TGCAGCGTTGAGGATCGCCAAGTACACGATACGCAGTATTTT. The chain uses TRBV29-1 and TRBJ2-3; D gene ambiguous. The CDR3 is made up of 14 amino acids. CDR1 is SQVTM, CDR2 ANQGSEA, per germline. Trimming took 3 bases from V and 6 from J, leaving 16 bases between them.

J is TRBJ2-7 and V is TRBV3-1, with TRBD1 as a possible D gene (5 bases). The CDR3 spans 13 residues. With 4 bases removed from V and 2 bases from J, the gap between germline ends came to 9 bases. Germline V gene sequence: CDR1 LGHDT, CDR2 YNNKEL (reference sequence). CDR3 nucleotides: TGTGCCAGCAGCCGGATGGGGCCCTACGAGCAGTACTTC. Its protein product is CASSRMGPYEQYF.

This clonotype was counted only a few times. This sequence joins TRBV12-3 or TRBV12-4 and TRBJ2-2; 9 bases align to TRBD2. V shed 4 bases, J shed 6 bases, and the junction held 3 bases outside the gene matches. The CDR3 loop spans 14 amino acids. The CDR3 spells CASSSGLAAGELFF. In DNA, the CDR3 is TGTGCCAGCAGTTCGGGACTAGCTGCCGGGGAGCTGTTTTTT.

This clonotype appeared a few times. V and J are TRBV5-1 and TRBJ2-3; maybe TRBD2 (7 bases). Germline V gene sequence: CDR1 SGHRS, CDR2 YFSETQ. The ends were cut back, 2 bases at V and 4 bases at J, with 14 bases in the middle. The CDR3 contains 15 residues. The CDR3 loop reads CASSLGGAGADTQYF. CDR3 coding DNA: TGCGCCAGCAGCTTAGGGGGGGCCGGCGCAGATACGCAGTATTTT.

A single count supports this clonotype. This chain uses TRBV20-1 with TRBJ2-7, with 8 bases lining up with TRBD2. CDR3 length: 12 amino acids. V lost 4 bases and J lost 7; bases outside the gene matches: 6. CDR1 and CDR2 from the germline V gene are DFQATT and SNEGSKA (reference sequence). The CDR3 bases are TGCAGTGCTAAGAGGACTAGCTATGAGCAGTACTTC. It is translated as CSAKRTSYEQYF.

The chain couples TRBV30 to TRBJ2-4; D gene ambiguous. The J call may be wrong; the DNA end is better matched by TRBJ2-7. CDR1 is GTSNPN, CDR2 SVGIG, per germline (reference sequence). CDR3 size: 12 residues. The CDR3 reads CAWSVDDYEQYF. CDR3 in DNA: TGTGCCTGGAGTGTAGACGACTACGAGCAGTACTTC.

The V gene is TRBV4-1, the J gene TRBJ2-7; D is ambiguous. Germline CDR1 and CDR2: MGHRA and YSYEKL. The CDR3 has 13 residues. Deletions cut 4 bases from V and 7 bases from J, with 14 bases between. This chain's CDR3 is CASSPRSTSEQYF. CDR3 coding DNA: TGCGCCAGCAGCCCAAGATCGACAAGTGAGCAGTACTTC.

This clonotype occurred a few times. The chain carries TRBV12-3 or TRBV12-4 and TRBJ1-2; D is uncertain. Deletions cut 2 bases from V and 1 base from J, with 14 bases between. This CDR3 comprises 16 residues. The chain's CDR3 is CASSLYDDQLNYGYTF. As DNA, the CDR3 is TGTGCCAGCAGTTTATACGATGACCAGCTTAACTATGGCTACACCTTC.

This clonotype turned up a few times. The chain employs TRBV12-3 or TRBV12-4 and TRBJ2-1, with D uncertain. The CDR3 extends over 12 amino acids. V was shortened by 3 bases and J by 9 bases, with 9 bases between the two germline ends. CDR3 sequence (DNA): TGTGCCAGCAGTTTCAACAAGGTTGAGCAGTTCTTC. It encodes CASSFNKVEQFF.

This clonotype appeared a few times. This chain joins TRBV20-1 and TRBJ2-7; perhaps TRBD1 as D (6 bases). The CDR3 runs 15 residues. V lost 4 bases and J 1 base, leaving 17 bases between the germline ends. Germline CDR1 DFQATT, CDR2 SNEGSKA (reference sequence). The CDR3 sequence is CSANLPRTASYEQYF. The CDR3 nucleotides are TGCAGTGCTAACCTTCCCCGGACAGCTTCCTACGAGCAGTACTTC.

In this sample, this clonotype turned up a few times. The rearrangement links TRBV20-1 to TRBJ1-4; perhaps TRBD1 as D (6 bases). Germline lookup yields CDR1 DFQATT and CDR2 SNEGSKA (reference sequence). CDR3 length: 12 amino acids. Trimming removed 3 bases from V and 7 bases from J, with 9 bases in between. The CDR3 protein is CSASRGGEKLFF. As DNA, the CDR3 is TGCAGTGCTAGTAGGGGGGGTGAAAAACTGTTTTTT.

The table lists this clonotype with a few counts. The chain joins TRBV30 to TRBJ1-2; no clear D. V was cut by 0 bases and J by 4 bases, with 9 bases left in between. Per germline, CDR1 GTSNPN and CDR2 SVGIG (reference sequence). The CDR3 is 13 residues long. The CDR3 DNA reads TGTGCCTGGAGTGTAGGGCCCCTCTATGGCTACACCTTC. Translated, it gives CAWSVGPLYGYTF.

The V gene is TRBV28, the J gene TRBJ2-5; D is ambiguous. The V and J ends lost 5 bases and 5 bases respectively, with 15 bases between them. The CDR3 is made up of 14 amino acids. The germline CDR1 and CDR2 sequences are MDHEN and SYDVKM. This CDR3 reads CASSATLLRETQYF. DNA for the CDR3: TGTGCCAGCAGTGCGACACTCCTGAGGGAGACCCAGTACTTC. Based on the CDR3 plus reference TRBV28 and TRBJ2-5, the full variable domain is DVKVTQSSRYLVKRTGEKVFLECVQDMDHENMFWYRQDPGLGLRLIYFSYDVKMKEKGDIPEGYSVSREKKERFSLILESASTNQTSMYLCASSATLLRETQYFGPGTRLLVL.

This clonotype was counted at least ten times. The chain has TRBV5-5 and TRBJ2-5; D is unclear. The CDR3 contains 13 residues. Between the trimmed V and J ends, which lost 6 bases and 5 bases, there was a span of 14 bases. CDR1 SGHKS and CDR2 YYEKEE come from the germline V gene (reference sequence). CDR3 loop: CASTSGSLETQYF. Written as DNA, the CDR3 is TGTGCCAGCACCTCGGGTAGTCTCGAGACCCAGTACTTC.

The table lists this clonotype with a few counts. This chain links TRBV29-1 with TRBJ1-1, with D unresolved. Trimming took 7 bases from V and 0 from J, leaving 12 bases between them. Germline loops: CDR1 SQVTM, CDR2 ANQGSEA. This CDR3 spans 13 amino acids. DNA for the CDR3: TGCAGCGCCTCGGGGAACATGAACACTGAAGCTTTCTTT. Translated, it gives CSASGNMNTEAFF.

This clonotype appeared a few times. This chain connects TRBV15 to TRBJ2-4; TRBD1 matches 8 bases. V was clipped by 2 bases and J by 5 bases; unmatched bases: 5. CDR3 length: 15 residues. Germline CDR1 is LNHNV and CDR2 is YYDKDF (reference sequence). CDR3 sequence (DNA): TGTGCCACCAGCAGAACAGGGGGTCTACAAAACATTCAGTACTTC. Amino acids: CATSRTGGLQNIQYF.

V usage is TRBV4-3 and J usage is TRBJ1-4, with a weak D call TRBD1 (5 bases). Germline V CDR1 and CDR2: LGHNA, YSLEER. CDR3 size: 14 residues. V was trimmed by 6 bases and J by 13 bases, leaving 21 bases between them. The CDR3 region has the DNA TGCGCCAGCAGTCACGGACTAGGGGCTTATGGACTGTTTTTT. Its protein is CASSHGLGAYGLFF.

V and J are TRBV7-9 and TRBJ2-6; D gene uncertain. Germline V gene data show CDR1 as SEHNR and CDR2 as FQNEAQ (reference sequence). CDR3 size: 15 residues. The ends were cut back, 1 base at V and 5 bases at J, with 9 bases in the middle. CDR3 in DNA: TGTGCCAGCAGCTTAGTCTCCGTTCGGGCCAACGTCCTGACTTTC. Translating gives CASSLVSVRANVLTF. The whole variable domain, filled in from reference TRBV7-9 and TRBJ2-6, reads DTGVSQNPRHKITKRGQNVTFRCDPISEHNRLYWYRQTLGQGPEFLTYFQNEAQLEKSRLLSDRFSAERPKGSFSTLEIQRTEQGDSAMYLCASSLVSVRANVLTFGAGSRLTVL.